This T cell receptor (beta chain) was identified during a study of CD8 T cells in ankylosing spondylitis. Notes on the study in general: Some motif variants had been reported before (in reactive arthritis synovial fluid and blood). Disease-linked clones were CD8+ and relatively rare in peripheral blood.

The CDR3 has 14 amino acids. The germline V gene encodes CDR1 SGHTA and CDR2 FQGTGA. Trimming removed 2 bases at V and 7 bases at J, with 11 bases between. This clonotype was detected only once. Its target is unknown. Via MiXCR, TCRdb re-called the 5' RACE reads, giving one row per CDR3 protein. Of roughly 150,000 distinct CDR3 sequences in the sample, around 32% are singletons; the top ten hold around 6%. This TCR was recovered from a male donor with ankylosing spondylitis. The sequenced material came from synovial fluid, either unsorted or a sorted T cell fraction (not recorded which). The V and J genes are TRBV7-3 and TRBJ2-2, with a tentative D call TRBD2 (5 bases). The CDR3 coding sequence is TGTGCCAGCAGCTTAGAACTCGCGGGCGGGGAGCTGTTTTTT. Its protein is CASSLELAGGELFF.